This entry concerns a single TCR beta chain. The method was immunoSEQ multiplex PCR; TCRdb's version includes in-frame clones alone and lacks a portion of them. The sample lists roughly 150,000 clones; roughly four fifths were seen once. This specimen comes from a study of blood T cell repertoires in COVID-19. This CDR3 has 13 residues. Losses at the gene ends were 2 bases for V and 1 base for J; bases not matched to a gene: 1. CDR1 and CDR2 from the germline V gene are GTSNPN and SVGIG (reference sequence). The chain carries TRBV30 and TRBJ1-1; 7 bases match TRBD1. Material: peripheral blood. The sequence came from a woman aged 80 or over with COVID-19, enrolled during active disease. CDR3 sequence: CAWSRDRNTEAFF. The CDR3 DNA reads TGTGCCTGGAGTCGGGACAGGAACACTGAAGCTTTCTTT.